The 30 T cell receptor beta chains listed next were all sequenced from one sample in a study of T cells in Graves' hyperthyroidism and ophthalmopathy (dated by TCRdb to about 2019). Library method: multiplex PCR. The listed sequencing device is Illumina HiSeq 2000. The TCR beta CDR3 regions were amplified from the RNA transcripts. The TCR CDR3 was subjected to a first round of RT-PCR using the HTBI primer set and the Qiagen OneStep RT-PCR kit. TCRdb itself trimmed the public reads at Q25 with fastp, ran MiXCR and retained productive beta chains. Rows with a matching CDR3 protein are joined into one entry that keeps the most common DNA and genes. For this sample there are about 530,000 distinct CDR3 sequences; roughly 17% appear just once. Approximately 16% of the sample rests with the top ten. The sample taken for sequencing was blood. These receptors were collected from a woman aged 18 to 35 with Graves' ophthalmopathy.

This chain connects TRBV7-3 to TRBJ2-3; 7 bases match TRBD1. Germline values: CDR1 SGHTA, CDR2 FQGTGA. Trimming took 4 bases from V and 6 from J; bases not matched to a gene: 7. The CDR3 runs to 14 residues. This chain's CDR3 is CASSSLGGRDTQYF. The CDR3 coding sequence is TGTGCCAGCAGCTCACTAGGGGGCCGGGATACGCAGTATTTT.

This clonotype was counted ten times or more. CDR3 bases: TGTGCCAGCAGCCTGAACTGGATGAACACTGAAGCTTTCTTT. This translates into CASSLNWMNTEAFF. The V and J genes are TRBV7-9 and TRBJ1-1; no firm D call. V shed 5 bases and J shed 0 bases, with 10 bases lying between them. The germline CDR1 and CDR2 sequences are SEHNR and FQNEAQ (reference sequence). The CDR3 runs to 14 residues.

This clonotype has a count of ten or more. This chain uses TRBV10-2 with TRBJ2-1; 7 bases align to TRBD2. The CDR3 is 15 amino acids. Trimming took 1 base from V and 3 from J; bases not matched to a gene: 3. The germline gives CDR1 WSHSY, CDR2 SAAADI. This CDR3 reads CASSEYGGGYNEQFF. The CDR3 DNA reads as TGCGCCAGCAGTGAGTATGGGGGGGGCTACAATGAGCAGTTCTTC.

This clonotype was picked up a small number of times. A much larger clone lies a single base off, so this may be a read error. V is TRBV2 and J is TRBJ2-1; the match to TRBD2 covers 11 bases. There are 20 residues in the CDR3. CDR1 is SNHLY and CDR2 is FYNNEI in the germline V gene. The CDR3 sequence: CAGSVPLAGEGFSSYNEQFF. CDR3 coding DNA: TGTGCCGGCAGTGTCCCACTAGCGGGAGAGGGTTTCAGCTCCTACAATGAGCAGTTCTTC.

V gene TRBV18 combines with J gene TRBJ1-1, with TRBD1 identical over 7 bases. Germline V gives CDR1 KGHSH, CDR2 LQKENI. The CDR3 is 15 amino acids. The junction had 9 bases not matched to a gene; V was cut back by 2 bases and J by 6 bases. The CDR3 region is CASSPIRAGGSEAFF. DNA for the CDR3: TGTGCCAGCTCACCAATTCGTGCAGGGGGATCTGAAGCTTTCTTT.

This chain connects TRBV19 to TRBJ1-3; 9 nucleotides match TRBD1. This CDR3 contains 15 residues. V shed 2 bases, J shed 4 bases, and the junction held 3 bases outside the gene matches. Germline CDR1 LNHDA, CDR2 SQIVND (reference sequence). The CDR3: CASSIRTGDGNTIYF. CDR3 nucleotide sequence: TGTGCCAGTAGTATAAGGACAGGGGACGGAAACACCATATATTTT.

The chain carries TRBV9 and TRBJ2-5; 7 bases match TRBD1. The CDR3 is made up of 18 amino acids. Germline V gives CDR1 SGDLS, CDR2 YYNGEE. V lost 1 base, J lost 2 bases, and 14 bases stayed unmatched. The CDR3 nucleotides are TGTGCCAGCAGCGTATCCCCAACCCAGGGGGTCCCACAAGAGACCCAGTACTTC. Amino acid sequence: CASSVSPTQGVPQETQYF.

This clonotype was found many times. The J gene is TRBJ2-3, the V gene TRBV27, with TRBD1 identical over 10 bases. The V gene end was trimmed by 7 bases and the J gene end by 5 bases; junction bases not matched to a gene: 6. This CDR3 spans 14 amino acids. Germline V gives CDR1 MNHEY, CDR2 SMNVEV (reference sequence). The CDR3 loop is CASTPDRGRDTQYF. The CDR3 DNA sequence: TGTGCCAGCACCCCAGACAGGGGGCGAGATACGCAGTATTTT.

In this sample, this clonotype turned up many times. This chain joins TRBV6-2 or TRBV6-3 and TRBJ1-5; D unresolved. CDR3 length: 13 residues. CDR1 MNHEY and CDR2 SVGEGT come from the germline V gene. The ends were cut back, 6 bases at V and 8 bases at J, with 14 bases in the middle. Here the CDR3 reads CASSFGRFEPQHF. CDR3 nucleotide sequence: TGTGCCAGCAGCTTCGGACGGTTCGAGCCCCAGCATTTT.

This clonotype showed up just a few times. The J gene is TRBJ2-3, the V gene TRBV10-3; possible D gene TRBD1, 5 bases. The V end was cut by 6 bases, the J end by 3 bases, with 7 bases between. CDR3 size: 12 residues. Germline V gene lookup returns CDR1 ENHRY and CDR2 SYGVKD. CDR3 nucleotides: TGTGCCATCAGCAAGGGGACAGATACGCAGTATTTT. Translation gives CAISKGTDTQYF.

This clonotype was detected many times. Here the CDR3 DNA reads TGTGCCAGCAGCCGGAGGGGAGGGACTGAAGCTTTCTTT. Translation gives CASSRRGGTEAFF. The chain carries TRBV11-2 and TRBJ1-1; perhaps TRBD1 as D (5 bases). The V end lost 5 bases, the J end lost 5 bases, and 12 bases lay between the germline ends. There are 13 residues in the CDR3. Looked up from germline, CDR1 is SGHAT and CDR2 is FQNNGV.

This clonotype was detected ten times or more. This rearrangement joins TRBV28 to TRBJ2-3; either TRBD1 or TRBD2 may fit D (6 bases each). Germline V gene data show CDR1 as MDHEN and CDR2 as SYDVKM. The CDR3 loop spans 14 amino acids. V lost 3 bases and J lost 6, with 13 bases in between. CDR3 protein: CASSFLRGGDTQYF. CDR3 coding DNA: TGTGCCAGCAGTTTCCTCAGAGGGGGGGATACGCAGTATTTT.

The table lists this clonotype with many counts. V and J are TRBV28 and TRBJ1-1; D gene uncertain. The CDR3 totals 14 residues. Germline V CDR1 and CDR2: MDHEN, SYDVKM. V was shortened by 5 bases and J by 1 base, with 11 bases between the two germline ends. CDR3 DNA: TGTGCCAGCAGTGAGGACGTAGGGAACACTGAAGCTTTCTTT. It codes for CASSEDVGNTEAFF.

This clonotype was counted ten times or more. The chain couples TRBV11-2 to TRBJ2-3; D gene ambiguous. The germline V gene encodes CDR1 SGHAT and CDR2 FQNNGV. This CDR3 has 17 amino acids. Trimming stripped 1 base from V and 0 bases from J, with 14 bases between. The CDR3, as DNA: TGTGCCAGCAGCTTAGCTAAGAATCCGAAAAGCACAGATACGCAGTATTTT. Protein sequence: CASSLAKNPKSTDTQYF.

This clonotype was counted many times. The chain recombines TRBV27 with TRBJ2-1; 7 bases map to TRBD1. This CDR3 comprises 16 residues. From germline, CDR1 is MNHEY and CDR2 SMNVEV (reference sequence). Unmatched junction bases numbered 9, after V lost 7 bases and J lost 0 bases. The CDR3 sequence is CASTFSTGSSYNEQFF. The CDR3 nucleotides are TGTGCCAGCACCTTCTCGACAGGGAGCTCCTACAATGAGCAGTTCTTC.

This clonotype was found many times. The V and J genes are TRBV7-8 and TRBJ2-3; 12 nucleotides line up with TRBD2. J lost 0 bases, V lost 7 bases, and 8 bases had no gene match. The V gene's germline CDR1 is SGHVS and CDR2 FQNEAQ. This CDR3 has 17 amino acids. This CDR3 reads CASILTSGGPSTDTQYF. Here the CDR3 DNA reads TGTGCCAGCATCCTGACTAGCGGGGGTCCAAGCACAGATACGCAGTATTTT.

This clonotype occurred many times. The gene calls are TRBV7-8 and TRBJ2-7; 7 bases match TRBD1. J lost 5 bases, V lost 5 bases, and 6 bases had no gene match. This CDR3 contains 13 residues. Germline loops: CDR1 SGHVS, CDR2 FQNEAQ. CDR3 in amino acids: CASSLDRAHEQYF. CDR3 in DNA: TGTGCCAGCAGCCTCGACAGGGCCCACGAGCAGTACTTC.

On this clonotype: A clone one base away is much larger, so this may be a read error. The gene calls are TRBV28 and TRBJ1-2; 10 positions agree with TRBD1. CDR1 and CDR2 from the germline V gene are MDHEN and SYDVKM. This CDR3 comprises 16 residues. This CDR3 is CASSLPPGQGLYGYAF. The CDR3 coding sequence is TGTGCCAGCAGTCTCCCTCCGGGACAGGGGCTCTATGGCTACGCCTTC.

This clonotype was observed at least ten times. CDR3 DNA: TGTGCCAGCTCACGACAGGCGAGGGTTGGAGAGACCCAGTACTTC. Its protein product is CASSRQARVGETQYF. This chain joins TRBV6-1 and TRBJ2-5, with a tentative D call TRBD1 (6 bases). Germline CDR1 and CDR2: MNHNS and SASEGT. V was cut by 8 bases and J by 4 bases, with 20 bases left in between. The CDR3 totals 15 residues.

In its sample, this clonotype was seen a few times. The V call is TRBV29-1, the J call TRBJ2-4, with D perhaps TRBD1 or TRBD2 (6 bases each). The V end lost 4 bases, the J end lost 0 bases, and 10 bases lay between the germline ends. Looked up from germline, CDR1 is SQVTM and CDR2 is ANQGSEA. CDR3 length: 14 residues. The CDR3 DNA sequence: TGCAGCGTTGGGGGGGCCGTAGCCAAAAACATTCAGTACTTC. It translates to CSVGGAVAKNIQYF.

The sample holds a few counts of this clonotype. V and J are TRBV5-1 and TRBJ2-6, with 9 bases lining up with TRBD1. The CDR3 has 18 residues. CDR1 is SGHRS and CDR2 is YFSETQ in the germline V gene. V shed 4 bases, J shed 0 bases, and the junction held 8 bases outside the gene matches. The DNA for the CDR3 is TGCGCCAGCAGCATACAGGGGGCCGACCTCTCTGGGGCCAACGTCCTGACTTTC. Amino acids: CASSIQGADLSGANVLTF.

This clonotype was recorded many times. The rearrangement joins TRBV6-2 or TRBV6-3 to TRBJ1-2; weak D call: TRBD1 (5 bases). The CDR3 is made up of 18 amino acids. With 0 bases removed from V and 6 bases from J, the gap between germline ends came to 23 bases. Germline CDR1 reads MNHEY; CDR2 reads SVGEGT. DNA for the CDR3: TGTGCCAGCAGTTACTCGAGTACGGGCAGGGAGAACGCTCATGGCTACACCTTC. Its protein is CASSYSSTGRENAHGYTF.

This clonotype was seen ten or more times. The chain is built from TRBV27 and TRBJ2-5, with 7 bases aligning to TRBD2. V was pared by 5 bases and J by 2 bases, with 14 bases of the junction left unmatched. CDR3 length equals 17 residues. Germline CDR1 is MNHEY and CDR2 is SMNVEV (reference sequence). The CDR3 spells CASSPVSGGILQETQYF. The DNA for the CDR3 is TGTGCCAGCAGTCCAGTTTCGGGAGGAATCTTACAAGAGACCCAGTACTTC.

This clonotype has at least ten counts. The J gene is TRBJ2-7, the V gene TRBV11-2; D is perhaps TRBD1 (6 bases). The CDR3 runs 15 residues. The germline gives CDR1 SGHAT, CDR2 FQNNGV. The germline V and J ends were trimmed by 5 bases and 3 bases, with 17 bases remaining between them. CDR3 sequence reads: CASSPGPATGYEQYF. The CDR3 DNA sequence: TGTGCCAGCAGCCCCGGTCCAGCGACAGGCTACGAGCAGTACTTC.

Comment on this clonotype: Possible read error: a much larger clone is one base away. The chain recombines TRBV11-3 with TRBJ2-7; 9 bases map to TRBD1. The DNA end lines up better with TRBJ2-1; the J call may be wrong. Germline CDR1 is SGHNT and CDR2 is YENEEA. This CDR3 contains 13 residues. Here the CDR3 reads CASSGTGFYEQFF. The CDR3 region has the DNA TGTGCCAGCAGCGGGACAGGGTTCTACGAGCAGTTCTTC.

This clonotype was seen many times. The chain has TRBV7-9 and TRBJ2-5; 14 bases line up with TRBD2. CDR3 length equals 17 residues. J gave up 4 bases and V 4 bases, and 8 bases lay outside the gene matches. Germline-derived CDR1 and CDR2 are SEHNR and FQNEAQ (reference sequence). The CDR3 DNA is TGTGCCAGCAGCTCTGGGACTAGCGGGAGTATGCGAGAGACCCAGTACTTC. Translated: CASSSGTSGSMRETQYF.

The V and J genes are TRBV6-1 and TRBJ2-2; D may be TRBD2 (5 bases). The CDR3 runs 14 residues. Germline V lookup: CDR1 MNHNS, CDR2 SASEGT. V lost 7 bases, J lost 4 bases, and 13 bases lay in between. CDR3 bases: TGTGCCAGCATCAACTTGGGAGTCACCGGGGAGCTGTTTTTT. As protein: CASINLGVTGELFF.

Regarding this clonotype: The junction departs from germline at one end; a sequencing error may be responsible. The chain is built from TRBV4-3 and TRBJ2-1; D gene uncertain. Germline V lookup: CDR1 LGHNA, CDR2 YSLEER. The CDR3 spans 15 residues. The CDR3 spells CASSHERVSYNGQFF. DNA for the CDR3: TGCGCCAGCAGCCATGAAAGGGTATCCTACAATGGGCAGTTCTTC.

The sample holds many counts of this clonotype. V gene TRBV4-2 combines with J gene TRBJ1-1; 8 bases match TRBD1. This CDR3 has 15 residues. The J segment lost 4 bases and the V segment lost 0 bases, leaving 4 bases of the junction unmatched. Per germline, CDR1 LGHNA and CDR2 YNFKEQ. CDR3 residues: CASSQDLTGGTEAFF. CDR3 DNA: TGTGCCAGCAGCCAAGACCTTACAGGGGGCACTGAAGCTTTCTTT.

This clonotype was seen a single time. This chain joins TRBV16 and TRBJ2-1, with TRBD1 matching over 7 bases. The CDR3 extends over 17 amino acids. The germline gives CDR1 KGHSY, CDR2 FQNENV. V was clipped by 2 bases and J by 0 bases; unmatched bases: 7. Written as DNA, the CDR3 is TGTGCCAGCAGCCAAAAGGGGACAGAGAGCTCCTACAATGAGCAGTTCTTC. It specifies CASSQKGTESSYNEQFF.